This T cell receptor (beta chain) was recorded in a study of neoadjuvant anti-PD-1 for oral cavity cancer. Study-wide context: Around day 43, patients without progression received a fourth nivolumab dose before surgery.

Germline V lookup: CDR1 SGDLS, CDR2 YYNGEE. The CDR3 length is 16 residues. V lost 4 bases and J lost 0, with 13 bases in between. Generated by immunoSEQ multiplex PCR, the TCRdb table keeps only in-frame clones and is missing some. This sample has around 14,000 clones; 55% to 80% occur once, and the top ten carry approximately 2.3%. Sequencing used PBMCs, obtained before nivolumab (anti-PD-1) treatment. This receptor was taken from a person aged 35 to 85 with oral cavity squamous cell carcinoma. The chain has TRBV9 and TRBJ2-2; D might be TRBD1 (5 bases). The CDR3 bases are TGTGCCAGCAGCCCCCGACAGAATGCGAACACCGGGGAGCTGTTTTTT. Its protein product is CASSPRQNANTGELFF.